The subject of this entry is one T cell receptor beta chain. Its cognate antigen has yet to be identified. The input lacks base qualities; no much larger clone sits a single base away. The germline V gene (reference sequence) provides CDR1 MNHEY and CDR2 SMNVEV. Counted from cysteine to phenylalanine, this CDR3 has 13 amino acids. Only CDR3 DNA is held: 39 bases, read in frame from base 1. A distance of 11 bases separates the germline ends of V and J, which lose 5 bases and 3 bases respectively. Genomic DNA was isolated from the sorted cells so that the TCRbeta CDR3 region could be sequenced. The immunoSEQ Assay was used to sequence the TCRbeta CDR3 regions. TCRdb mirrors the immuneACCESS table, restricted to in-frame sequences. Some clones are absent from its copies; in checked studies, under half trace to an unresolved V gene, and the reason for the others is unknown. Recorded for this sample are under 20,000 clones; roughly 81% of them occurred a single time. The ten largest make up around 72% of the sample.

Patients with a history of autoimmune disease or receiving systemic immunosuppression were excluded from the trial. Peripheral blood for TCR sequencing was collected from all dose cohorts at baseline, on cycle 4 day 1, and on cycle 7 day 1. Samples came from an open-label, multicenter, first-in-human phase I dose-escalation trial of ivuxolimab. The trial enrolled adults with locally advanced or metastatic head and neck squamous cell, hepatocellular, melanoma or renal cell carcinoma. Before TCR sequencing, CD4+ T cells and CD8+ T cells were sorted from peripheral blood as separate populations. The data derive from a study of OX40 agonist ivuxolimab in advanced cancers. Context from the whole study: Ivuxolimab was an agonistic, fully human IgG2 monoclonal antibody directed against OX40 (CD134), a costimulatory receptor. Intravenous ivuxolimab was administered to patients every 2 weeks at six dose levels: 0.01, 0.1, 0.3, 1.5, 3 and 10 mg/kg. Peripheral TCRbeta sequencing was intended to test whether TCR sequence diversity was altered and clonal T-cell expansion was caused by ivuxolimab. The paper describes the monotherapy dose-escalation part (N ≈ 50 patients) of the phase I trial of ivuxolimab. Of the approximately 53 patients in dose escalation, about 20 had hepatocellular carcinoma, some 15 had melanoma, 9 had renal cell carcinoma and 9 had head and neck cancer. A male proportion of 75% to 85% and a mean age of roughly 55 years, ranging from 23 to 79, were recorded for the dose-escalation cohort. Partial responses occurred in three dose-escalation patients, of whom one had hepatocellular carcinoma and two had cutaneous melanoma. Prior anti-PD-1, anti-PD-L1 or anti-CTLA-4 therapy was permitted, and checkpoint inhibitors had been received by roughly 40% of dose-escalation patients.

Overall study outcomes, separate from this receptor: At doses of 0.1 to 3.0 mg/kg, clonal expansion of both CD4+ and CD8+ T cells in blood was seen between baseline and week 6. Antigen specificity was not determined for the clonally expanded peripheral T cells. Low levels of normalized T-cell clonal expansion were also seen in some nonresponding patients. After ivuxolimab, CD8+ T cells had more expanded clones than CD4+ T cells on average. In partial responders in the 0.1-3.0 mg/kg groups, normalized peripheral clonal expansion was found to be among the lowest, especially among CD8+ T cells.

This TCR was recovered from an adult with an advanced solid tumor such as melanoma, head and neck, liver or kidney cancer. This material consisted of CD4+ or CD8+ T cells sorted from blood, taken in a trial of the OX40 agonist ivuxolimab. The V gene is TRBV27 and the J gene is TRBJ2-7; TRBD1 is possibly the D segment (6 matching bases). The base sequence is TGTGCCAGCAGTGTGGGGACACTCTACGAGCAGTACTTC. It is translated as CASSVGTLYEQYF.